This T cell receptor beta chain was recovered during a study of blood T cell repertoires in COVID-19. The wider study: Acute-phase and convalescent COVID-19 samples originated in the United States, Italy and Spain. T cells, B-cell-depleted T cells, or PBMCs provided the cDNA or gDNA that served as material.

Per the authors' pipeline: Amplified reference gene primers provided the basis for estimating nucleated cell counts. Repertoires were generated with immunoSEQ multiplex PCR, while TCRdb's copy carries only in-frame clones and drops some. Clone size and the V and J calls come from that table; the DNA yielded D and trimming. The table lists 70,000 to 85,000 clones, around 86% of them singletons. CDR1 is SGHKS, CDR2 YYEKEE, per germline (reference sequence). Trimming pared 5 bases from V and 4 bases from J, leaving 15 bases between. This CDR3 is built from 15 residues. The clonotype was recovered from a human donor in a cohort sampled during active COVID-19. Sequenced material: peripheral blood. The rearrangement links TRBV5-5 to TRBJ2-2, with a tentative D call TRBD1 (6 bases). CDR3 nucleotide sequence: TGTGCCAGCAGTCCGCAGGGGCCGGCCACCGGGGAGCTGTTTTTT. Amino acids: CASSPQGPATGELFF.